Detailed here is one T cell receptor (beta chain). What antigen it recognizes has not been identified. Within one base of it there is no much larger clone, and no base qualities were kept. This specimen belongs to a study of identical twins (dated by TCRdb to 2015 to 2016). In terms of the full investigation: To test whether fetal clonotypes persist, the study used deep sequencing on TCR alpha and beta repertoires from monozygotic twins, unrelated adults of various ages, and cord blood. To rule out contamination, replicate twin experiments were performed at different times with different library preparation protocols.

Reading the germline V gene gives CDR1 SGHRS and CDR2 YFSETQ. The germline ends are 10 bases apart after V is trimmed by 4 bases and J by 5 bases. The CDR3 starts with the cysteine, ends with the phenylalanine, and has 12 residues. Only the CDR3 DNA is retained, 36 bases long and in frame from the first base. Library generation was performed with 5' RACE. The reads were generated on an Illumina HiSeq 2000. A universal primer binding site was added through template switching, and the final cDNA carried a unique molecular identifier so that TCR cDNA molecules could be counted accurately. Specific primers in the conserved constant-segment region were used to synthesize first-strand cDNA for TCR alpha and beta chains. To control for contamination, every cDNA library was double barcoded, receiving both a SMART-Mk sample barcode and Illumina barcodes. TruSeq adapter sequences along with Illumina sample barcodes were introduced in two successive PCR steps. The Illumina HiSeq platform was used with custom primers to sequence TCR alpha and beta cDNA libraries. For the original study's pipeline: MiGEC was used to process raw reads and extract unique molecular identifiers, and MiXCR was used to find CDR3 positions. For each individual, recombination models were inferred using an EM algorithm with the repgenHMM and IGoR tools. The analysis of shared clonotypes was done with the tcR package in R, with sharing normalized by the product of cloneset sizes. Out-of-frame nonproductive sequences were analyzed to study raw recombination free of thymic and clonal selection effects. Using fastp trimming at Q25 and MiXCR clonotype assembly, TCRdb reanalyzed the public sequencing data and kept in-frame beta chains. Every distinct CDR3 protein forms one entry, paired with its most common genes and DNA. TCRdb assigned the V and J calls; the authors' analysis was not used. The sample table holds about 660,000 distinct CDR3 sequences, of which around 8.3% were seen once. The ten largest clones capture 0.8% to 1% of the sample.

Overall results and qualifications from the work: Invariant T cells such as MAIT and iNKT could partly confound zero-insertion analyses, although diverse VJ usage argued against such confounding for most clonotypes. Abundant cord blood beta clonotypes carried fewer insertions; young adult naive repertoires showed a weaker similar trend, while memory repertoires showed none. A weaker excess of twin sharing was found in beta out-of-frame sequences because the signal-to-noise ratio was lowered by fewer shared sequences. Because the same donors could not be followed over many years, conclusions were based on cross-sectional statistical analysis. Recombination models systematically underestimated out-of-frame TCR alpha sharing in monozygotic twins but agreed with sharing between unrelated individuals. Compared with coincidental sharing between unrelated individuals, out-of-frame TCR alpha sequences shared between twins had an excess of sequences with low generation probability.

Every donor was a healthy Caucasian. Three pairs of female monozygotic twins, all aged roughly 18 to 29 years, made up the twin cohort. Peripheral blood mononuclear cells were the source from which RNA for the TCR libraries was isolated. These sequences were also reported in another study, on yellow fever vaccine responses in identical twins. As described in the second report: According to the authors, in identical twins the way T cells responded to vaccination appeared partly convergent and partly personalized. Focusing on identical twins, the study followed the T cell clones that responded to the vaccine, and did so with precision.

The V and J segments used are TRBV5-1 and TRBJ2-7, with the D gene too uncertain to name. Material for sequencing was PBMCs. The TCR originated in a woman in her late teens or twenties in good health. The nucleotide sequence is TGCGCCAGCAGCCCCTCCGCCCACGAGCAGTACTTC. Its translation reads: CASSPSAHEQYF.